This T cell receptor beta chain originates from a study of blood T cell repertoires in COVID-19. The overall study: Sites in the United States, Italy and Spain provided acute and convalescent COVID-19 samples. The analysed material was cDNA or gDNA that came from T cells, B-cell-depleted T cells, or PBMCs.

Authors' processing steps: Estimation of nucleated cell counts was performed using reference gene primer amplification. The data were produced by immunoSEQ multiplex PCR, yet TCRdb's version contains in-frame clones alone and is incomplete. D and trimming come from the DNA, and the V and J calls and clone size come from that table. Of about 180,000 clones in the sample, around 83% were seen once. Germline CDR1 is MNHEY and CDR2 is SMNVEV (reference sequence). This CDR3 comprises 15 residues. V shed 3 bases, J shed 6 bases, and the junction held 5 bases outside the gene matches. This clonotype was obtained from a woman aged 30 to 39 with active or convalescent COVID-19. This chain links TRBV27 with TRBJ2-1; 10 bases agree with TRBD2. The sequenced sample was peripheral blood. For the CDR3, the DNA is TGTGCCAGCAGTTTTCTAGCGGGAGATCCCAATGAGCAGTTCTTC. Translated, it gives CASSFLAGDPNEQFF.